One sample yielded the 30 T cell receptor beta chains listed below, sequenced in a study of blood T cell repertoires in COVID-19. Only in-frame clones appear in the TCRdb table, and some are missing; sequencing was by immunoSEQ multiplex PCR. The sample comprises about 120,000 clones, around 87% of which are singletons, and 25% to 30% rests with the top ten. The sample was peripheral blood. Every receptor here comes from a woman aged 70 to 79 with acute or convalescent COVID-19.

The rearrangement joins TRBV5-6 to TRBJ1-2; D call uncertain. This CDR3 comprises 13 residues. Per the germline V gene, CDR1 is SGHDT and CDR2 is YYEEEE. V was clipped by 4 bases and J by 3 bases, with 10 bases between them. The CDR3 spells CASSPQSDYGYTF. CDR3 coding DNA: TGTGCCAGCAGCCCACAGAGTGACTATGGCTACACCTTC.

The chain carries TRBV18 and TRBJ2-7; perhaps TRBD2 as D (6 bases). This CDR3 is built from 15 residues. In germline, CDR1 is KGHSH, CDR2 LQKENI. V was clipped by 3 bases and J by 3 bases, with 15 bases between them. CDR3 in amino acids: CASSPSRGGDYEQYF. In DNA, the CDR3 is TGTGCCAGCTCACCCTCGAGGGGCGGGGACTACGAGCAGTACTTC.

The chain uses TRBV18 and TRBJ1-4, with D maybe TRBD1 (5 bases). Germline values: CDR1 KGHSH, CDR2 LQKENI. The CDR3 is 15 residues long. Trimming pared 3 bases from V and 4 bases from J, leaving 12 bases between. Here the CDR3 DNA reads TGTGCCAGCTCACCTCTACAGGATTTTAATGAAAAACTGTTTTTT. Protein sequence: CASSPLQDFNEKLFF.

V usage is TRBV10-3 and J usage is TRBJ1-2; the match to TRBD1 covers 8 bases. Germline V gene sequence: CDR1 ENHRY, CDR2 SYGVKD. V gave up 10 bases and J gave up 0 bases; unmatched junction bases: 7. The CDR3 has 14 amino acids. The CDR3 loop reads CATTTGEPNYGYTF. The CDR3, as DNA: TGTGCCACGACGACAGGGGAACCTAACTATGGCTACACCTTC.

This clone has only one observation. In DNA, the CDR3 is TGTGCCAGCAGCTTCTGGACAGGGGGCAACGAGCAGTACTTC. Its protein is CASSFWTGGNEQYF. The V and J genes are TRBV7-9 and TRBJ2-7, with 11 bases that match TRBD1. There are 14 residues in the CDR3. V trimming: 3 bases; J trimming: 5 bases; junction bases outside the gene matches: 3. The germline V gene has CDR1 SEHNR and CDR2 FQNEAQ (reference sequence).

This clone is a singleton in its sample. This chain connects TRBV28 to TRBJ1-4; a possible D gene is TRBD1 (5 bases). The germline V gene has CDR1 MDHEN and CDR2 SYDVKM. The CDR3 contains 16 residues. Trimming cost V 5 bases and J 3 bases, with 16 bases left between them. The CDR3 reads CASSPSGPGANEKLFF. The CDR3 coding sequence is TGTGCCAGCAGTCCAAGCGGCCCGGGGGCTAATGAAAAACTGTTTTTT.

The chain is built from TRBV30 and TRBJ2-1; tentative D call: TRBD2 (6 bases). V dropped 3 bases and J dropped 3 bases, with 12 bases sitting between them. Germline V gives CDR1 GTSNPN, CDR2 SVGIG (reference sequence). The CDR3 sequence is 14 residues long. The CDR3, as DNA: TGTGCCTGGAGACGGAGGGTGTACTACAATGAGCAGTTCTTC. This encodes CAWRRRVYYNEQFF.

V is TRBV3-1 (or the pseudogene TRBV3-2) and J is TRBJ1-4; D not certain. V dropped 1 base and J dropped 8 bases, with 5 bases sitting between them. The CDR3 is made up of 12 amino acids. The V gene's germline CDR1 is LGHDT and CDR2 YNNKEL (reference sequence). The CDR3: CASSQGVEKLFF. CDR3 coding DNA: TGTGCCAGCAGCCAAGGAGTAGAAAAACTGTTTTTT.

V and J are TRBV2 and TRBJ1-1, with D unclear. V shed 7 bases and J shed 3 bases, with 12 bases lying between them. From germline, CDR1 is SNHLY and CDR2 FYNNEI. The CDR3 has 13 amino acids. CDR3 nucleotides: TGTGCCAGCATAGAGGATCCAGACACTGAAGCTTTCTTT. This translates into CASIEDPDTEAFF. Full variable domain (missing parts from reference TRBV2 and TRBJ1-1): EPEVTQTPSHQVTQMGQEVILRCVPISNHLYFYWYRQILGQKVEFLVSFYNNEISEKSEIFDDQFSVERPDGSNFTLKIRSTKLEDSAMYFCASIEDPDTEAFFGQGTRLTVV.

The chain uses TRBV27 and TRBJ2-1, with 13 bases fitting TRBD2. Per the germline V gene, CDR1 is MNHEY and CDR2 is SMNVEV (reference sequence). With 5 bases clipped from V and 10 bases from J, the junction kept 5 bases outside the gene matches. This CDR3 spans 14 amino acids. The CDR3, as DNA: TGTGCCAGCAGTAACCAGGGACTAGCGGGGGAGCAGTTCTTC. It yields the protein CASSNQGLAGEQFF.

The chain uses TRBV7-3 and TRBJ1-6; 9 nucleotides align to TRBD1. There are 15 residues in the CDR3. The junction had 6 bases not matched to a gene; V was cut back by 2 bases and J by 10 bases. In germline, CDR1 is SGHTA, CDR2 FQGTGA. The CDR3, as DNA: TGTGCCAGCAGCTTAGGGACAGGGTTTGGCTCACCCCTCCACTTT. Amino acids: CASSLGTGFGSPLHF.

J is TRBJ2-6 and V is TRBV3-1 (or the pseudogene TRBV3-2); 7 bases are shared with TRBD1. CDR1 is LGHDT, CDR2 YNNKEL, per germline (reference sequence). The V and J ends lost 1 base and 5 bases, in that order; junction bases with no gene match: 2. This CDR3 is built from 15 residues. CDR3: CASSQAGGWANVLTF. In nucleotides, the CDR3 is TGTGCCAGCAGCCAAGCAGGGGGTTGGGCCAACGTCCTGACTTTC.

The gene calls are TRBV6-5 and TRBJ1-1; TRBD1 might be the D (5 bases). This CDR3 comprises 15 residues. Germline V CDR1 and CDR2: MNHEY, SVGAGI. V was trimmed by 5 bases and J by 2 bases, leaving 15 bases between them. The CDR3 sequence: CASSHPTWGNTEAFF. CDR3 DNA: TGTGCCAGCAGTCACCCCACGTGGGGCAACACTGAAGCTTTCTTT.

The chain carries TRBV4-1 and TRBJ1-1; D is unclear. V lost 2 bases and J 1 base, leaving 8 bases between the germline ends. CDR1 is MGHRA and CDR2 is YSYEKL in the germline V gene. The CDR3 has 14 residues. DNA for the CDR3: TGCGCCAGCAGCCAACCTGGCAGGAACACTGAAGCTTTCTTT. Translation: CASSQPGRNTEAFF.

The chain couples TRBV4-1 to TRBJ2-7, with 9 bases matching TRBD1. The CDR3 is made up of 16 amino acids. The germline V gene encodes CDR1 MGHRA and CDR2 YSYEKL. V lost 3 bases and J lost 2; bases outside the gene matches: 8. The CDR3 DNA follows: TGCGCCAGCAGCCATTCCGGGACAGGGCCAACCTACGAGCAGTACTTC. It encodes CASSHSGTGPTYEQYF.

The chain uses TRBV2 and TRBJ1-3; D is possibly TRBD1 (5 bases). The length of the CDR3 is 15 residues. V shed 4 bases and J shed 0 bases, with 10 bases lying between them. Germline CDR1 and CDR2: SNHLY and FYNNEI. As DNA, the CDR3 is TGTGCCAGCAGTGTATTCCAGGGCTCTGGAAACACCATATATTTT. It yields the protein CASSVFQGSGNTIYF.

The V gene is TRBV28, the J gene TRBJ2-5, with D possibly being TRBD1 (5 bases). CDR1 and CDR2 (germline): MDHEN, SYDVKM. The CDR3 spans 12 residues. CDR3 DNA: TGTGCTTCGGCCAGGGCCCAAGAGACCCAGTACTTC. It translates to CASARAQETQYF.

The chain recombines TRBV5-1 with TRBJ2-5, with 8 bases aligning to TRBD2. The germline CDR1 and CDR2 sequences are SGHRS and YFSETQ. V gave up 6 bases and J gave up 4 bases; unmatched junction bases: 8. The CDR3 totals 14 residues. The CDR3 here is CASTLGAGGETQYF. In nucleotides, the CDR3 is TGCGCCAGCACCCTCGGGGCGGGGGGAGAGACCCAGTACTTC.

The CDR3 DNA sequence: TGTGCCATCCTACTGCCGGGACAGGCCGTTTACGAGCAGTACTTC. It codes for CAILLPGQAVYEQYF. The chain recombines TRBV2 with TRBJ2-7; 8 nucleotides line up with TRBD1. The germline V gene has CDR1 SNHLY and CDR2 FYNNEI. The length of the CDR3 is 15 residues. Trimming cost V 10 bases and J 4 bases; bases outside gene matches: 15. Based on the CDR3 plus reference TRBV2 and TRBJ2-7, the full variable domain is EPEVTQTPSHQVTQMGQEVILRCVPISNHLYFYWYRQILGQKVEFLVSFYNNEISEKSEIFDDQFSVERPDGSNFTLKIRSTKLEDSAMYFCAILLPGQAVYEQYFGPGTRLTVT.

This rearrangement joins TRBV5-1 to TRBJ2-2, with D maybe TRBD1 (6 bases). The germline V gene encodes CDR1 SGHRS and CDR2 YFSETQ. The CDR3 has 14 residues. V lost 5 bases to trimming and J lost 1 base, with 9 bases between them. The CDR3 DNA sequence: TGCGCCAGCAGTCGGACAGTGAACACCGGGGAGCTGTTTTTT. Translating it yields CASSRTVNTGELFF.

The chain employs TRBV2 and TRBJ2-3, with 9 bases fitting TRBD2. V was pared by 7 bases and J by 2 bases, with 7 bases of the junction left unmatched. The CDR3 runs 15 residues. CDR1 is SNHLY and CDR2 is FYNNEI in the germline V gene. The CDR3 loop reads CASTRVAGVTDTQYF. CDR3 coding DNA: TGTGCCAGCACTCGGGTAGCGGGGGTCACAGATACGCAGTATTTT.

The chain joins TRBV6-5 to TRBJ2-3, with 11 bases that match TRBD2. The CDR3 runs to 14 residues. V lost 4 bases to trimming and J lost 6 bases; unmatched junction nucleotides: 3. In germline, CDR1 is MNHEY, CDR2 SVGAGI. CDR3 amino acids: CASSSGLAVDTQYF. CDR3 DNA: TGTGCCAGCAGTTCGGGACTAGCGGTGGATACGCAGTATTTT.

In nucleotides, the CDR3 is TGTGCCAGCAGCCCAGGGACTACTCACCCCACAGATACGCAGTATTTT. Residues: CASSPGTTHPTDTQYF. The gene calls are TRBV9 and TRBJ2-3; TRBD2 agrees at 7 bases. V dropped 4 bases and J dropped 2; count of bases not matched to a gene: 10. This CDR3 comprises 16 residues. CDR1 and CDR2 (germline): SGDLS, YYNGEE.

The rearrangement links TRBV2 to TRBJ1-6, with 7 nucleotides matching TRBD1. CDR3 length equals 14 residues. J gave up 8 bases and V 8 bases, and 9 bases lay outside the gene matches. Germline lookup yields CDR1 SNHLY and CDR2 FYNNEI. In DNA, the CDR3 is TGTGCCAGCCGACCGACAGGGTTGTATTCACCCCTCCACTTT. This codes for CASRPTGLYSPLHF.

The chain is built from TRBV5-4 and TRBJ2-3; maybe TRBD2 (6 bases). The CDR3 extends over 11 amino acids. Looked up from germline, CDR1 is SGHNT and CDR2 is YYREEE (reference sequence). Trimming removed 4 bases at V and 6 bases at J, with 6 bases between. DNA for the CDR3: TGTGCCAGCAGCCGGGGGGATACGCAGTATTTT. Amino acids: CASSRGDTQYF. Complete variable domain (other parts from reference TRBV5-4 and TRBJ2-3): ETGVTQSPTHLIKTRGQQVTLRCSSQSGHNTVSWYQQALGQGPQFIFQYYREEENGRGNFPPRFSGLQFPNYSSELNVNALELDDSALYLCASSRGDTQYFGPGTRLTVL.

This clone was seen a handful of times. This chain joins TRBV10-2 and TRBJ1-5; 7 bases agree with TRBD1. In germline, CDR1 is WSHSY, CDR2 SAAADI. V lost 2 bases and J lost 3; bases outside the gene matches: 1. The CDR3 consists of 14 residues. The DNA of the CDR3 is TGCGCCAGCAGTGAGGACAGGGACAATCAGCCCCAGCATTTT. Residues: CASSEDRDNQPQHF.

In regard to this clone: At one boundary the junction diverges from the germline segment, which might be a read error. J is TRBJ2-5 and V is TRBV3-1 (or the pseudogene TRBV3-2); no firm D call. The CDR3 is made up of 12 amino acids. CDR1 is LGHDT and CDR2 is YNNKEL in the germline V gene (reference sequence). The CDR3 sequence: CASTQPGETQYF. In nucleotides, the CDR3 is TGTGCCAGCACCCAACCCGGAGAGACCCAGTACTTC.

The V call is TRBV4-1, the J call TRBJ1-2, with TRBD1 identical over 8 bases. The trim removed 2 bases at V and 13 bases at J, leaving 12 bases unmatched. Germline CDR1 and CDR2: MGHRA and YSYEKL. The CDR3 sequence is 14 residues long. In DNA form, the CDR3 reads TGCGCCAGCAGCCAAACAATGTTGGCCCAGGGGGCCACCTTC. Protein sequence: CASSQTMLAQGATF.

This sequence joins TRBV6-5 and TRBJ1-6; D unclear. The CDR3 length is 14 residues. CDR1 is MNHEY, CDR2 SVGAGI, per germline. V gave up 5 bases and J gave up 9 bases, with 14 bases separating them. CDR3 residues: CASSRPDQASPLHF. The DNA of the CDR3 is TGTGCCAGCAGTCGCCCTGACCAGGCTTCACCCCTCCACTTT.

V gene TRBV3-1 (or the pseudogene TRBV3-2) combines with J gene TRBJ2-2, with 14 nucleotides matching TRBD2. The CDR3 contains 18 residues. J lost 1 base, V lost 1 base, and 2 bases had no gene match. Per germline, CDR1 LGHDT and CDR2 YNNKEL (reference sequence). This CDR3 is CASSQGLAGGLNTGELFF. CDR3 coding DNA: TGTGCCAGCAGCCAAGGACTAGCGGGGGGGCTGAACACCGGGGAGCTGTTTTTT.